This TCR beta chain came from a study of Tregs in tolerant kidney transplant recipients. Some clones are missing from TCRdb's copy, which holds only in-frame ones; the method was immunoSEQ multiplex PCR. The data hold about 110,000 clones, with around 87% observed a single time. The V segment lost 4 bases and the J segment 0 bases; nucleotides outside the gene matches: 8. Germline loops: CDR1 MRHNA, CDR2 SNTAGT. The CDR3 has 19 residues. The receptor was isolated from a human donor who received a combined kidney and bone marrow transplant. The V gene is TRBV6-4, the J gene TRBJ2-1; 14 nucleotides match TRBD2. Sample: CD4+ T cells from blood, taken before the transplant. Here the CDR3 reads CASSAAGTSGRTSYNEQFF. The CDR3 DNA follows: TGTGCCAGCAGTGCAGCCGGGACTAGCGGGAGAACCTCCTACAATGAGCAGTTCTTC.